This section outlines one T cell receptor (beta chain) sequence together with its context. What it binds is not known. The PCR contained 60 Vbeta and 13 Jbeta primers. Sequenced by immunoSEQ multiplex PCR; TCRdb stores in-frame clones only, minus some. This table holds 85,000 to 130,000 clones, about two thirds found once. The record originates from a study of cytomegalovirus exposure and HLA in healthy donors. Whole-study results and caveats: Earlier findings revealed that most TCR beta V segments proved productive either about 87% or about 30% of the time.

Trimming cost V 5 bases and J 0 bases, with 10 bases left between them. Germline V gives CDR1 SGHTA, CDR2 FQGNSA. The CDR3 covers 14 residues. The TCR was taken from a boy aged 10-17 years in good health and CMV-seronegative. The sequenced material came from PBMCs. J is TRBJ1-1 and V is TRBV7-2; D is undetermined. CDR3 sequence reads: CASSNPGVNTEAFF. The CDR3 DNA reads TGTGCCAGCAGCAACCCGGGAGTGAACACTGAAGCTTTCTTT.